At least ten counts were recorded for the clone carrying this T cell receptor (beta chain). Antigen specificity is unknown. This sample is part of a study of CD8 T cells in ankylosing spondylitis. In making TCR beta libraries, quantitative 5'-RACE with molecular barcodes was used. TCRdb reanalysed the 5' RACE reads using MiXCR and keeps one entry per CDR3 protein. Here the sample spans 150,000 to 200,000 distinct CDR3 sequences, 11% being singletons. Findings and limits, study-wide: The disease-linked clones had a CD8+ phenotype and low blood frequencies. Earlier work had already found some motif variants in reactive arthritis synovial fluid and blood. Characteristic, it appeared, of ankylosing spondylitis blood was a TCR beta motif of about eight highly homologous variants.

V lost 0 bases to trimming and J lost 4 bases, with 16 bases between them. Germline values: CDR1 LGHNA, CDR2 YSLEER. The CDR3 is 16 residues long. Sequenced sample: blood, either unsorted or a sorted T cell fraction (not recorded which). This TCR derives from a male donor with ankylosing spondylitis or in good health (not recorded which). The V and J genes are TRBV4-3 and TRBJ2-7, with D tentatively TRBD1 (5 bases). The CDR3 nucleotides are TGCGCCAGCAGCCAAGAATGGGGCCTCACGTCGTACGAGCAGTACTTC. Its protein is CASSQEWGLTSYEQYF.